This T cell receptor (beta chain) was documented in a study of cytomegalovirus exposure and HLA in healthy donors. Study-level points and caveats: First-cohort TCR clusters were later found to tend to co-occur in the 120 or so validation repertoires. As confirmed in vitro, a few CMV-associated chains were specific for CMV antigens. The study put 150 to 200 TCR beta chains on its list as cytomegalovirus-associated.

Repertoires were generated with immunoSEQ multiplex PCR, while TCRdb's copy carries only in-frame clones and drops some. Among about 49,000 clones, about 91% were seen once, and the ten largest hold about 1.5%. Details on this clone: Its target is not known.

The CDR3 sequence is 16 residues long. V was pared by 3 bases and J by 6 bases, with 8 bases of the junction left unmatched. Looked up from germline, CDR1 is SGDLS and CDR2 is YYNGEE. Sequences were obtained from PBMCs. This TCR derives from a man aged 18 to 29 in good health and CMV-seronegative. The rearrangement links TRBV9 to TRBJ2-7; TRBD2 matches 14 bases. The CDR3 is CASSASTSGRVGEQYF. In nucleotides, the CDR3 is TGTGCCAGCAGCGCCTCGACTAGCGGGAGGGTGGGCGAGCAGTACTTC.